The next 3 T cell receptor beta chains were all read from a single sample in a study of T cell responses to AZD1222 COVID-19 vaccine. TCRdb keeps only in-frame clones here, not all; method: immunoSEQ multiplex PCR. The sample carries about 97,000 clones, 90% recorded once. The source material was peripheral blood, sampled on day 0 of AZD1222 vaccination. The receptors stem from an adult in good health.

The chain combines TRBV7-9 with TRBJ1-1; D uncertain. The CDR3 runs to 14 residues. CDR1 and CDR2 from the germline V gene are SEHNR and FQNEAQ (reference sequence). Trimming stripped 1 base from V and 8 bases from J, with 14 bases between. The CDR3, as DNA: TGTGCCAGCAGCTTAGTCCTCTTTACGGGGGAAGCTTTCTTT. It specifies CASSLVLFTGEAFF.

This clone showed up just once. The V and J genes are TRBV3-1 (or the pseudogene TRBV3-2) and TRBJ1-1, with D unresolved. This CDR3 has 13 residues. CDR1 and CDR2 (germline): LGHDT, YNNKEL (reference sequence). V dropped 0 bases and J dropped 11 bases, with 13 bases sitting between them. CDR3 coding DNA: TGTGCCAGCAGCCAAGACGGTTCGGTAGCGGCTTTCTTT. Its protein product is CASSQDGSVAAFF.

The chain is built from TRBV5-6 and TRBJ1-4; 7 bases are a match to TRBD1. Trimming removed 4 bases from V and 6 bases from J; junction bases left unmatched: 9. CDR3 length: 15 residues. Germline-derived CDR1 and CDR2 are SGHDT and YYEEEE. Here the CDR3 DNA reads TGTGCCAGCAGCAAGCGGCTACAGGGGTATGAAAAACTGTTTTTT. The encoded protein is CASSKRLQGYEKLFF.